Listed below are T cell receptor beta chains from one sample, sequenced in a study of blood T cell repertoires in COVID-19. The protocol was immunoSEQ multiplex PCR, while the TCRdb copy is restricted to in-frame clones and leaves out a portion. The sample lists 60,000 to 70,000 clones, approximately 84% occurring once. Specimen: peripheral blood. The receptors were sampled from a woman aged 55-69 years with acute or convalescent COVID-19. CDR3s include the opening cysteine and the closing phenylalanine or tryptophan.

TRBJ2-1 TRBV27 CASSSTPGGTEQFF
TRBJ2-1 TRBV24-1 CATGPDRPNEQFF
TRBJ1-1 TRBV6-5 CASSTPQNTEAFF
TRBJ1-2 TRBV5-5 CASRAQFGEQGYTF
TRBJ2-7 TRBV9 CASSVAAGAYEQYF
TRBJ1-5 TRBV19 CASSMDRVSQPQHF
TRBJ1-5 TRBV4-1 CASSQDGPTYSNQPQHF
TRBJ1-6 TRBV5-1 CASSASGANSPLHF
TRBJ1-1 TRBV6-4 CASRETPAAAEAFF
TRBJ1-1 TRBV19 CASSPRDRISNTEAFF
TRBJ2-3 TRBV5-1 CASQPAGIDTQYF
TRBJ1-1 TRBV29-1 CSAGPDGGEAFF
TRBJ1-1 TRBV27 CASSLVRSRDTEAFF
TRBJ2-1 TRBV7-3 CASSPPGGLAERGEQFF
TRBJ2-4 TRBV4-1 CASSQERTFDQYF
TRBJ1-6 TRBV2 CASSEQGSRSPLHF
TRBJ2-1 TRBV3-1/TRBV3-2 CASTSHRDINYNEQFF
TRBJ1-1 TRBV5-1 CASSTDGERNTEAFF
TRBJ2-2 TRBV9 CASSVEMGLYTGELFF
TRBJ1-5 TRBV7-6 CASSLDMDSNQPQHF
TRBJ1-2 TRBV5-6 CASSLATATRGYTF
TRBJ1-1 TRBV19 CASSKHTEAFF
TRBJ2-1 TRBV4-2 CASSQEGGVNEQFF
TRBJ2-3 TRBV19 CASSTGTDTQYF